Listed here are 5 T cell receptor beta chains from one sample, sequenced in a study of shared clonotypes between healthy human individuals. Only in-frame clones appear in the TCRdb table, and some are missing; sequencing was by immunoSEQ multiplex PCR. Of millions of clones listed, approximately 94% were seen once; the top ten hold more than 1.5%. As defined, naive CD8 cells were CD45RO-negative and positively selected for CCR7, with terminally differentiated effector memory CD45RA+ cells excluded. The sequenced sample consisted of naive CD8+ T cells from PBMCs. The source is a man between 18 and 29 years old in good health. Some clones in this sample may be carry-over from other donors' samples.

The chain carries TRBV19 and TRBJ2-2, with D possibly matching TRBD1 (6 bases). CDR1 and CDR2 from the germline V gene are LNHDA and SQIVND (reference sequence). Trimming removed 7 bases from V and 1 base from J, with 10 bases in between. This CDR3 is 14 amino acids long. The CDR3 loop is CASTDRLNTGELFF. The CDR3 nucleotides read TGTGCCAGTACCGACAGGTTGAACACCGGGGAGCTGTTTTTT.

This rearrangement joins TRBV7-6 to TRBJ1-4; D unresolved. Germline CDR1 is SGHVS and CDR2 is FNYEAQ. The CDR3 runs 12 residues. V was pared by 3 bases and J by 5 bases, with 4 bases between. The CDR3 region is CASSLPNEKLFF. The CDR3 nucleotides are TGTGCCAGCAGCTTGCCCAATGAAAAACTGTTTTTT.

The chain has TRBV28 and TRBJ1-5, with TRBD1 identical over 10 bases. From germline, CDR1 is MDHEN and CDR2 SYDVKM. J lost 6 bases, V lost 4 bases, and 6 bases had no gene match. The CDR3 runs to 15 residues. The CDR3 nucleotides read TGTGCCAGCAGTTATGACAGGGGGCTCGTTCAGCCCCAGCATTTT. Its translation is CASSYDRGLVQPQHF.

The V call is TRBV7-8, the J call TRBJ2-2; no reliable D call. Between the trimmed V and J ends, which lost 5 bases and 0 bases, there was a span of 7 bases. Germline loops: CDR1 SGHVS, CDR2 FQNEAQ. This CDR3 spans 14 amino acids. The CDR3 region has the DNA TGTGCCAGCAGCCCAAGTTCGAACACCGGGGAGCTGTTTTTT. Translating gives CASSPSSNTGELFF.

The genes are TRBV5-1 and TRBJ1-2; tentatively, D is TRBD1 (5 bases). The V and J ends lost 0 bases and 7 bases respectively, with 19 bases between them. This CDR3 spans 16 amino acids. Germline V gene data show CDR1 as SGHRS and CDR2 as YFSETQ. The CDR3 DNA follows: TGCGCCAGCAGCTTGGGGGCCGGGACTGAACGATCTGGCTACACCTTC. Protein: CASSLGAGTERSGYTF.